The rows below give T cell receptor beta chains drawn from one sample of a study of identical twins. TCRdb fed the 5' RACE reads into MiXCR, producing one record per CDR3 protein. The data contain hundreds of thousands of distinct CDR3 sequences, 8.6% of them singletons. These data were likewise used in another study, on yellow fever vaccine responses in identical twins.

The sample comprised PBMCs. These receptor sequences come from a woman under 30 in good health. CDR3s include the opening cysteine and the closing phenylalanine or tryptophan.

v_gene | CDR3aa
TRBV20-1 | CSARDPGGSTYEQYF
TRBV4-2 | CASSRYSGTSSYEQYF
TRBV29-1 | CSAGPGQNYEQYF
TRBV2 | CASNFGTGTTGELFF
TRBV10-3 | CAMQGQGSYNEQFF
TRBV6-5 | CASSFSSDGGGGHEQYF
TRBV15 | CATSRHEGQALNEQFF
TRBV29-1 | CSVATTSLSYEQYF
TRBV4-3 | CASSQVGTGVEKLFF
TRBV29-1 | CSVELWETQYF
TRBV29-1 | CSVLAGRGDTQYF
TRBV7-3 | CASSAIPRETQYF
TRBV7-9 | CASSLDRALLQETQYF
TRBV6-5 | CASSHGSTEAFF
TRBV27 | CATNPAEGGYTF
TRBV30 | CAWQSGTTNTGELFF
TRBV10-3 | CAISDLASGGLETQYF
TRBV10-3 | CATTDRENTEAFF
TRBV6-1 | CASREVSGPVTEQYF
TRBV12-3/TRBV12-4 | CASSLPPAISYEQYF
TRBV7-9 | CASSSRTGGSYNEQFF
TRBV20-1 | CSARPRTDYEQYF
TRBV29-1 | CSVDHGGGLPEQYF
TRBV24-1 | CATSGQQTYEQYF
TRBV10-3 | CAISDRGNTGELFF
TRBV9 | CASSVDSQGNEQFF
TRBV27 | CASSFLAILNNEQFF
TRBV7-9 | CASSLDRAGRTDTQYF
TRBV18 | CASSPPAGETSYEQYF
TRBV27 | CASSRAGLAGSFQETQYF
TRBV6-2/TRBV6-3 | CASSSPRGNSNQPQHF
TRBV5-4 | CASSFREKETQYF
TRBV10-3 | CAISEEGYEQYF
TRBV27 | CASSLSGRNLYF
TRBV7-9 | CASSPDFRGTGELFF
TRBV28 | CASNLAGRWNEQFF
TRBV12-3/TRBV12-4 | CASSLTSGNEQFF
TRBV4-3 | CASGGSVATNEKLFF
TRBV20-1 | CSAGQGNEQFF
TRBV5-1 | CASSLDDRTRETQYF
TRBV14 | CASSQDRREDYEQYF
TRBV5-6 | CASSYRGHEQYF
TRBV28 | CASSSPNRELFF
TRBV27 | CASSKIRDSKNIQYF
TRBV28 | CASSLVRDRGWSEAFF
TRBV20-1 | CSARALSSGYYEQYF
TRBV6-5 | CASSDTARAFF
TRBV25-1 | CASSDPSGTTEAFF
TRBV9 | CASSVEVSEGGELFF
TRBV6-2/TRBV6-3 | CASSYRASGNTGELFF
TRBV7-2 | CASSLGRRIHTGELFF
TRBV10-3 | CASRSSLTSGRIQETQYF
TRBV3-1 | CASSPKPTGAPGYEQYF
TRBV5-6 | CASSHQVRGAWDTGELFF
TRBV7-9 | CASSLVRAGAAKNIQYF
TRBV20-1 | CSAKIAGGTLVTQYF
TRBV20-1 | CSARVPATNEKLFF
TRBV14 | CASSQEWVGGDEQYF
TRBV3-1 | CASSQVSRDTQYF